This record concerns one TCR beta chain sequence. This clonotype was counted ten times or more. The antigen it recognizes is unknown. One base away there is no much larger clone; base qualities are not given. Sequencing was performed on an Illumina HiSeq 2500. Quantitative 5'-RACE with molecular barcodes was used to prepare TCR beta libraries. As for the original processing: A new computational method, built on a probabilistic model of VDJ rearrangement, was used to identify disease-linked TCR variants. The public reads were reanalyzed by TCRdb: fastp trimming at Q25, MiXCR alignment, in-frame beta chains only. Each entry is one CDR3 protein sequence, shown with its most common DNA and genes. Clone size and V and J calls follow TCRdb, not the original study. The sample table holds about 240,000 distinct CDR3 sequences, of which roughly 8.6% were seen once. Almost 7% of the sample lies in the top ten.

The data originate from a study of CD8 T cells in ankylosing spondylitis (dated by TCRdb to the late 2010s). With regard to the full study: The study set out to find disease-linked TCR variants by profiling T cell receptor beta repertoires in ankylosing spondylitis patients and healthy donors. The full study cohort was made up of 25 ankylosing spondylitis patients and some 100 healthy donors. Peripheral blood samples were taken, and synovial fluid was additionally collected from ankylosing spondylitis patients. Paper-wide results and their limitations: In peripheral blood, the disease-linked clones were found at relatively low frequencies and had a CD8+ phenotype. A TCR beta motif made up of eight highly homologous amino acid variants appeared to be characteristic of blood from ankylosing spondylitis patients. Some of the motif variants had been reported before in the synovial fluid and blood of reactive arthritis patients, a finding that suggests common disease-initiation mechanisms. Significant enrichment of the disease-linked clones was reported in matched synovial fluid samples from ankylosing spondylitis patients.

V loses 2 bases, J loses 5 bases, and the germline ends lie 6 bases apart. The CDR3 has 12 amino acids, counting the end cysteine and phenylalanine. The kept DNA is CDR3 alone, 36 bases in frame from the first base. CDR1 and CDR2 are read off the germline V gene (reference sequence) as MNHNY and SVGAGI. The TCR sequence derives from a male donor with ankylosing spondylitis or in good health (not recorded which). The chain is encoded by TRBV6-6 joined to TRBJ1-2, with no confident D gene call. Sequenced input: blood, either unsorted or a sorted T cell fraction (not recorded which). CDR3 loop: CASSYPMYGYTF. The DNA sequence follows: TGTGCCAGCAGTTACCCCATGTATGGCTACACCTTC.